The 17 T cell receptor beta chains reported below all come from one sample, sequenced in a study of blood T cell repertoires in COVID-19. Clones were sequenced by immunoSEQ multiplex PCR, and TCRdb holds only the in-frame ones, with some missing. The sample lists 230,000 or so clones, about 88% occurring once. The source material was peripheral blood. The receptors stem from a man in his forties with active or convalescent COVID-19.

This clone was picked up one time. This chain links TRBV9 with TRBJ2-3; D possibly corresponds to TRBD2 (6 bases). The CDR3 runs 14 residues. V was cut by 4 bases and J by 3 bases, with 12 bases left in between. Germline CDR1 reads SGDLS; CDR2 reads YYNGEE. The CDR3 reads CASSTSGFTDTQYF. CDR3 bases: TGTGCCAGCAGCACAAGCGGGTTTACAGATACGCAGTATTTT.

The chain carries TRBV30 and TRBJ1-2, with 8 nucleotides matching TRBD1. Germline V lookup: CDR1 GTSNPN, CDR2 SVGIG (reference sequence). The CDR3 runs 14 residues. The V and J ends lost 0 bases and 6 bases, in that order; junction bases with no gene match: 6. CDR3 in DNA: TGTGCCTGGAGTGTAGCGACAGGGGTGAATGGCTACACCTTC. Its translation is CAWSVATGVNGYTF.

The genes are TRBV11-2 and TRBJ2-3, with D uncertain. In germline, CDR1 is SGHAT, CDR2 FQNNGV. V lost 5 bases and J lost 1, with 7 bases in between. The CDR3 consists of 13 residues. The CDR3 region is CASSLERTDTQYF. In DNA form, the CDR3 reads TGTGCCAGCAGCCTGGAGCGCACAGATACGCAGTATTTT.

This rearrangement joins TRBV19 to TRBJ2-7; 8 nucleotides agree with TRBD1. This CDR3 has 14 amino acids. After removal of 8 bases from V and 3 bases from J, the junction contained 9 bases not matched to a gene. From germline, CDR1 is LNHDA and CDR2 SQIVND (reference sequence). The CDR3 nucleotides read TGTGCCAGTGCCACCGGGACAGGAAGCTACGAGCAGTACTTC. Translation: CASATGTGSYEQYF. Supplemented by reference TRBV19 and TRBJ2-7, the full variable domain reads DGGITQSPKYLFRKEGQNVTLSCEQNLNHDAMYWYRQDPGQGLRLIYYSQIVNDFQKGDIAEGYSVSREKKESFPLTVTSAQKNPTAFYLCASATGTGSYEQYFGPGTRLTVT.

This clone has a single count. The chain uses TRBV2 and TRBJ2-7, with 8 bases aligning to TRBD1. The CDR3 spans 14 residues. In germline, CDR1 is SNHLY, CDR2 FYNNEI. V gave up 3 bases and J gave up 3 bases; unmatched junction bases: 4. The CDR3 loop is CASSDSQGGYEQYF. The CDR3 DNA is TGTGCCAGCAGTGATTCACAGGGGGGCTACGAGCAGTACTTC. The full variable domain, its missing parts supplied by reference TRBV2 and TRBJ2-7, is EPEVTQTPSHQVTQMGQEVILRCVPISNHLYFYWYRQILGQKVEFLVSFYNNEISEKSEIFDDQFSVERPDGSNFTLKIRSTKLEDSAMYFCASSDSQGGYEQYFGPGTRLTVT.

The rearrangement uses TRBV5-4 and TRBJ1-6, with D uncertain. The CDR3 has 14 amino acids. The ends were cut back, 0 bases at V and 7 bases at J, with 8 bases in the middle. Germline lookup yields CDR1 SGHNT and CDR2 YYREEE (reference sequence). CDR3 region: CASSLVQKNSPLHF. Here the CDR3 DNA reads TGTGCCAGCAGCTTGGTTCAGAAGAATTCACCCCTCCACTTT.

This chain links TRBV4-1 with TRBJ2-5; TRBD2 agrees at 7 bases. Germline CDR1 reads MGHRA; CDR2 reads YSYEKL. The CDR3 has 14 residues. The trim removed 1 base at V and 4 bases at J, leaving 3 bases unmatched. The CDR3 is CASSQGGGRETQYF. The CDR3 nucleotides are TGCGCCAGCAGCCAAGGTGGCGGGAGAGAGACCCAGTACTTC.

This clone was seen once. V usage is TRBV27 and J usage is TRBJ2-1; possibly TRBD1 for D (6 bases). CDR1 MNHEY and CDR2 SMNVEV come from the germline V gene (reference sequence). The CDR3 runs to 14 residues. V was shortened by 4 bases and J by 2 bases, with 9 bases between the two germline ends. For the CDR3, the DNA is TGTGCCAGCAGTTATCAGGGGCCCTACAATGAGCAGTTCTTC. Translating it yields CASSYQGPYNEQFF.

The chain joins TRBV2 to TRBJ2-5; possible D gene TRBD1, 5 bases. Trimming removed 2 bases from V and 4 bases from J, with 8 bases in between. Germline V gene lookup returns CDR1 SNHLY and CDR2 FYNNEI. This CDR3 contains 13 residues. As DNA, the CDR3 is TGTGCCAGCAGTGAACAAAGGGGAGAGACCCAGTACTTC. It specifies CASSEQRGETQYF.

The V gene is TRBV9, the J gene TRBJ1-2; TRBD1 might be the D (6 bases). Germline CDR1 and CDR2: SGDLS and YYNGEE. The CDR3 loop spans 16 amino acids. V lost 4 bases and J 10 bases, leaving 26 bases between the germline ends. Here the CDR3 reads CASSPSPGTTHKDYTF. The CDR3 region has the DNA TGTGCCAGCAGCCCTTCCCCGGGGACAACGCATAAGGACTACACCTTC.

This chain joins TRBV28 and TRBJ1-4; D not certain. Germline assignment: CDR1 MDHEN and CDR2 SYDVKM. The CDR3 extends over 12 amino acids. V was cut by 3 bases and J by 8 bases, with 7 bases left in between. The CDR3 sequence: CASSLRGEKLFF. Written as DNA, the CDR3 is TGTGCCAGCAGTTTGCGCGGCGAAAAACTGTTTTTT. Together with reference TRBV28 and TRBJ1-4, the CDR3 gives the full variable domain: DVKVTQSSRYLVKRTGEKVFLECVQDMDHENMFWYRQDPGLGLRLIYFSYDVKMKEKGDIPEGYSVSREKKERFSLILESASTNQTSMYLCASSLRGEKLFFGSGTQLSVL.

The DNA of the CDR3 is TGTGCCAGCAGTTTAATCCAGGGGGATCAGCCCCAGCATTTT. As protein: CASSLIQGDQPQHF. The chain is built from TRBV28 and TRBJ1-5; 7 bases are shared with TRBD1. The trim removed 2 bases at V and 5 bases at J, leaving 3 bases unmatched. The CDR3 covers 14 residues. CDR1 and CDR2 from the germline V gene are MDHEN and SYDVKM.

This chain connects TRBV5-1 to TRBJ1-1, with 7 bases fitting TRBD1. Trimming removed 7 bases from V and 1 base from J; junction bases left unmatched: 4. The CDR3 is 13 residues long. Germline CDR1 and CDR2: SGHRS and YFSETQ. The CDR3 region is CASQTGANTEAFF. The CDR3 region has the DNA TGCGCCAGCCAAACAGGGGCGAACACTGAAGCTTTCTTT. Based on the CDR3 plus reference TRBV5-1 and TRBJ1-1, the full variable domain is KAGVTQTPRYLIKTRGQQVTLSCSPISGHRSVSWYQQTPGQGLQFLFEYFSETQRNKGNFPGRFSGRQFSNSRSEMNVSTLELGDSALYLCASQTGANTEAFFGQGTRLTVV.

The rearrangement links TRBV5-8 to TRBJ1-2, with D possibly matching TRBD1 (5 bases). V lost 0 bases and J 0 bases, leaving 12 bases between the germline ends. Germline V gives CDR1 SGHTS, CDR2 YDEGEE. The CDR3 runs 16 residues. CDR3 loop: CASSLGGVTTNYGYTF. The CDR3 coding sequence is TGTGCCAGCAGCTTGGGGGGGGTGACAACTAACTATGGCTACACCTTC.

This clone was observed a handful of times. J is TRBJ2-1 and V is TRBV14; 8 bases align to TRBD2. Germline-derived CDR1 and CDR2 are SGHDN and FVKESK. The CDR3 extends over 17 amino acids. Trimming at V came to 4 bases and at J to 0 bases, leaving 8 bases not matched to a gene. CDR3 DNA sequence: TGTGCCAGCAGCCTACGACTAGCGATAAGCTCCTACAATGAGCAGTTCTTC. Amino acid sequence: CASSLRLAISSYNEQFF.

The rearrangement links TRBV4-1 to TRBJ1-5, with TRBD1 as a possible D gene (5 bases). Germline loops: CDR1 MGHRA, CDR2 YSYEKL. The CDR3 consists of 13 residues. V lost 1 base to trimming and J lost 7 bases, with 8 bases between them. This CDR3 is CASSQVQGQPQHF. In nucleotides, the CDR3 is TGCGCCAGCAGCCAAGTCCAGGGACAGCCCCAGCATTTT.

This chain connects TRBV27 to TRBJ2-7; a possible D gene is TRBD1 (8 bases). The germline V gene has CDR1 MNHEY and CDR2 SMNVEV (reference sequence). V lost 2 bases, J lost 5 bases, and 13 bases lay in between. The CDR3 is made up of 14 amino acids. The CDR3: CASSLRTGRDEQYF. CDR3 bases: TGTGCCAGCAGTTTAAGGACAGGGAGGGACGAGCAGTACTTC.